This is a list of T cell receptor beta chains from one sample in a study of cytomegalovirus exposure and HLA in healthy donors. Libraries were prepared by immunoSEQ multiplex PCR; TCRdb keeps only in-frame clonotypes and omits some of them. The sample holds around 250,000 clones, approximately 82% seen once. Sequencing was done on a sample of PBMCs. The origin of the receptors is a woman aged 60-75 years in good health and CMV-seropositive. The CDR3 runs from the conserved cysteine through the conserved F or W. A D gene is named only where the DNA matches it firmly. The size entry is marked missing in some rows and otherwise reads once, few, many or a size class.

TRBJ2-2 . TRBV19 15 . TGTGCCAGTAGTAAAACAGGCCTGAACACCGGGGAGCTGTTTTTT CASSKTGLNTGELFF
TRBJ2-3 . TRBV2 15 TRBD2 TGTGCCAGCAGTCCACTAGCGGGAGGAACAGATACGCAGTATTTT CASSPLAGGTDTQYF
TRBJ2-2 once TRBV7-2 14 . TGTGCCAGCAGCTTATCGGCGCGGACCGGGGAGCTGTTTTTT CASSLSARTGELFF
TRBJ1-2 . TRBV4-1 15 TRBD1 TGCGCCAGCAGCCAAGTGTCAGGGGGTGGCTATGGCTACACCTTC CASSQVSGGGYGYTF
TRBJ2-5 . TRBV28 20 TRBD1 TGTGCCAGCAGTTTACCCCCCCCGGGACAGGGTCGCCCCCGACAAGAGACCCAGTACTTC CASSLPPPGQGRPRQETQYF
TRBJ2-7 . TRBV29-1 14 TRBD1 TGCAGCGTTGCTATACAGGGGCTCTCCTACGAGCAGTACTTC CSVAIQGLSYEQYF
TRBJ1-1 . TRBV7-6 13 . TGTGCCAGCAGCCCAGGGGCGAGGACTGAAGCTTTCTTT CASSPGARTEAFF
TRBJ2-3 . TRBV7-3 16 TRBD1 TGTGCCAGCAGCTTGCTTGGGACAGGGAACACAGATACGCAGTATTTT CASSLLGTGNTDTQYF
TRBJ1-4 . TRBV5-6 13 . TGTGCCAGCAGCTTTGCCCCTGAGGAAAAACTGTTTTTT CASSFAPEEKLFF
TRBJ1-5 . TRBV21-1 18 . TGTGCCAGCAGCAAAGATCAGAGACAGGGAAAGGGCAATCAGCCCCAGCATTTT CASSKDQRQGKGNQPQHF
TRBJ2-4 . TRBV15 14 . TGTGCCACCAGCAGAGCTCCGGCCAAAAACATTCAGTACTTC CATSRAPAKNIQYF
TRBJ1-1 once TRBV5-1 16 . TGCGCCAGCAGCATACAACTATCGAGGATGAACACTGAAGCTTTCTTT CASSIQLSRMNTEAFF
TRBJ2-2 . TRBV4-1 14 . TGCGCCAGCAGCCTCCAGGGGTACGCCGGGGAGCTGTTTTTT CASSLQGYAGELFF
TRBJ1-2 . TRBV5-8 16 TRBD1 TGTGCCAGCAGCCCCGGGACAGGGGCAACCGATTATGGCTACACCTTC CASSPGTGATDYGYTF
TRBJ1-2 . TRBV5-1 16 . TGCGCCAGCAGCCAAACCGCGGGGACGGGGGACTATGGCTACACCTTC CASSQTAGTGDYGYTF
TRBJ1-2 . TRBV7-2 13 . TGTGCCAGCAGCCCAGAGCGCCGGTATGGCTACACCTTC CASSPERRYGYTF
TRBJ1-2 . TRBV5-1 15 . TGCGCCAGCAGCACCTCCTGGACAGCTAACTATGGCTACACCTTC CASSTSWTANYGYTF
TRBJ1-1 . TRBV5-1 14 . TGCGCCAGCAGCTTGGAGGGCGGGGACACTGAAGCTTTCTTT CASSLEGGDTEAFF
TRBJ2-7 . TRBV2 13 . TGTGCCAGCAGCCCCCGCGGGATCTACGAGCAGTACTTC CASSPRGIYEQYF
TRBJ2-4 few TRBV6-1 15 . TGTGCCAGCATCCTCCGGCTATCGGAAAGGGAGATTCAGTACTTC CASILRLSEREIQYF
TRBJ2-3 . TRBV13 17 . TGTGCCAGCAGCCACAAGACGGACATCGAAAGCACAGATACGCAGTATTTT CASSHKTDIESTDTQYF
TRBJ1-3 . TRBV2 15 . TGTGCCAGCAGGAGGGCGGTAAGCTCTGGAAACACCATATATTTT CASRRAVSSGNTIYF
TRBJ2-1 . TRBV7-3 15 TRBD2 TGTGCCAGCAGACAGAGCGGGAGCTCCTACAATGAGCAGTTCTTC CASRQSGSSYNEQFF
TRBJ1-2 . TRBV21-1 19 . TGTGCCAGCAGCACCCAAACGAAGCGAAGGGCAGGGAATCACTATGGCTACACCTTC CASSTQTKRRAGNHYGYTF
TRBJ1-5 . TRBV4-1 13 TRBD1 TGCGCCAGCAGCCAAGTCCCCGGGACAGCCCAGCATTTT CASSQVPGTAQHF
TRBJ2-5 . TRBV5-4 13 . TGTGCCAGCAGCTCGGGACTTAAAGAGACCCAGTACTTC CASSSGLKETQYF
TRBJ1-2 . TRBV27 15 . TGTGCCAGCAGTTTAGGTTTACCGGGTCGCTATGGCTACACCTTC CASSLGLPGRYGYTF
TRBJ2-2 . TRBV10-3 16 . TGTGCCATCAGACAGGCCGGGACAACGAACACCGGGGAGCTGTTTTTT CAIRQAGTTNTGELFF
TRBJ1-1 . TRBV7-8 15 . TGTGCCAGCAGCTCGCACCCCGGGGAAAGCACTGAAGCTTTCTTT CASSSHPGESTEAFF
TRBJ1-5 . TRBV15 16 TRBD1 TGTGCCACCAGCAGACACCCGGGACAGGGGTATCAGCCCCAGCATTTT CATSRHPGQGYQPQHF
TRBJ2-7 . TRBV6-6 15 . TGTGCCAGCAGTTACGACCCTAGGAAACTATACGAGCAGTACTTC CASSYDPRKLYEQYF
TRBJ1-4 once TRBV12-5 16 . TGTGCTAGTGCCCTTCTCCTTGGGGCACGAAATGAAAAACTGTTTTTT CASALLLGARNEKLFF
TRBJ2-3 . TRBV5-6 15 . TGTGCCAGCGATTGGGGGGAGTGGAGCACAGATACGCAGTATTTT CASDWGEWSTDTQYF
TRBJ1-5 few TRBV28 15 . TGTGCCAGCTCGGTGGGAGGGCGGAGGGATCAGCCCCAGCATTTT CASSVGGRRDQPQHF
TRBJ1-1 . TRBV6-6 15 TRBD1 TGTGCCAGCAGTGGGGGGACAGGCGAGAACACTGAAGCTTTCTTT CASSGGTGENTEAFF
TRBJ2-5 few TRBV18 14 TRBD1 TGTGCCAGCGCCATAACGGACAGGGAGGAGACCCAGTACTTC CASAITDREETQYF
TRBJ2-7 . TRBV12-5 14 . TGTGCTAGTGGTCACTACAGGGACGCCTACGAGCAGTACTTC CASGHYRDAYEQYF
TRBJ1-1 . TRBV7-2 13 . TGTGCCAGCAGCTTCTCTGAGGGCACTGAAGCTTTCTTT CASSFSEGTEAFF
TRBJ2-7 . TRBV6-1 15 TRBD2 TGTGCCAGCAGTGAAGGGGTGACGGGGGGCTACGAGCAGTACTTC CASSEGVTGGYEQYF
TRBJ2-3 . TRBV4-1 16 TRBD2 TGCGCCAGCAGCCAAGGACTAGCGGATATCACAGATACGCAGTATTTT CASSQGLADITDTQYF